This T cell receptor beta chain derives from a study of a mutant IDH1 vaccine in newly diagnosed glioma. Across the whole study: The treated group averaged about 41 years old and was 62.5% male, approximately 38% female. Therapy received beforehand was radiotherapy, temozolomide, or both, with most patients given both.

Method: immunoSEQ multiplex PCR; TCRdb's copy keeps in-frame clones and lacks some. The table includes over 75,000 clones, around three quarters detected once. Time point meaning: baseline, week 1 (first vaccination visit). As for treatment: pre-vaccination baseline after standard-of-care therapy. Each of the donors came in with new WHO grade 3 or 4 astrocytomas that were IDH1-mutant and ATRX-lost. The length of the CDR3 is 14 residues. J lost 8 bases, V lost 4 bases, and 6 bases had no gene match. From germline, CDR1 is SGHRS and CDR2 YFSETQ. This clone appeared a few times. The sample in question was PBMCs, obtained from a glioma patient treated with radiotherapy, temozolomide or both. This sequence was found in a man aged 40-50 years with glioma. The V and J genes are TRBV5-1 and TRBJ1-4; 9 bases align to TRBD1. Here the CDR3 reads CASSPGGQGEKLFF. CDR3 DNA: TGCGCCAGCAGCCCCGGAGGACAGGGGGAAAAACTGTTTTTT.